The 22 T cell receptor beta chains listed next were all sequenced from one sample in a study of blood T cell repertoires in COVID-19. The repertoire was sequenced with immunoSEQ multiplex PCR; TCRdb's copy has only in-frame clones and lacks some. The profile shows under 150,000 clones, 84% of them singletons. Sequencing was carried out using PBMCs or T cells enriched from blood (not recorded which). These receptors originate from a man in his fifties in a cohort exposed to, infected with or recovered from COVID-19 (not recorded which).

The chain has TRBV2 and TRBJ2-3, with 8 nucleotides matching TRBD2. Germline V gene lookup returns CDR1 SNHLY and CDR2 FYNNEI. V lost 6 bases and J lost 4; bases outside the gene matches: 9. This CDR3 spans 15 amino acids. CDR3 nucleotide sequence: TGTGCCAGCAGGGCCACACTAGCGGCGGCAGATACGCAGTATTTT. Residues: CASRATLAAADTQYF.

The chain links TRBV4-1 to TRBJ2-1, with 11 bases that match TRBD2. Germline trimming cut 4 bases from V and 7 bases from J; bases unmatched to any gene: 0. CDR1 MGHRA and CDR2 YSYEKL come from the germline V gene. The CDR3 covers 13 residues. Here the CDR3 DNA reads TGCGCCAGCAGCCGGACTAGCGGGAATGAGCAGTTCTTC. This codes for CASSRTSGNEQFF.

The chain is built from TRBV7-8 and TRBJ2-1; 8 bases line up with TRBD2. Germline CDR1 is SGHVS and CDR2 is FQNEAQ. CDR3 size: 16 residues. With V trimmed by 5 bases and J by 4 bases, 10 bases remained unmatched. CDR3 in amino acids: CASSPEGGLGYNEQFF. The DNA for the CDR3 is TGTGCCAGCAGCCCTGAGGGGGGACTAGGGTACAATGAGCAGTTCTTC.

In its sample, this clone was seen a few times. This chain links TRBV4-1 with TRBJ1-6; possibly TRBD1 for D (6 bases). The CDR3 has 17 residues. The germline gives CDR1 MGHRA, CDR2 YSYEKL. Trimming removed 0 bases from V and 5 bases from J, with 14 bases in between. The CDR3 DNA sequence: TGCGCCAGCAGCCAAGAAATGCCGGGACACAATAATTCACCCCTCCACTTT. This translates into CASSQEMPGHNNSPLHF.

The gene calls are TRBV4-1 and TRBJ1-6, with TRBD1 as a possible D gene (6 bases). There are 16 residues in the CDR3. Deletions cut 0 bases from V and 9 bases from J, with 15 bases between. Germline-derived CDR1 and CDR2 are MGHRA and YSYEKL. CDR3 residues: CASSQDGQGRSSPLHF. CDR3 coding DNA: TGCGCCAGCAGCCAAGACGGGCAGGGGAGAAGTTCACCCCTCCACTTT.

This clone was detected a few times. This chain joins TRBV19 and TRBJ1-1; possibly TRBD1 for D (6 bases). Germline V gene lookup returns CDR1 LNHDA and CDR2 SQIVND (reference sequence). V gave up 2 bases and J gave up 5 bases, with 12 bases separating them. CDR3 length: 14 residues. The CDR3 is CASSILQGVTEAFF. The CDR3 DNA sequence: TGTGCCAGTAGTATATTACAGGGAGTGACTGAAGCTTTCTTT. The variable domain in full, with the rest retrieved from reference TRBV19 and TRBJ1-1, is DGGITQSPKYLFRKEGQNVTLSCEQNLNHDAMYWYRQDPGQGLRLIYYSQIVNDFQKGDIAEGYSVSREKKESFPLTVTSAQKNPTAFYLCASSILQGVTEAFFGQGTRLTVV.

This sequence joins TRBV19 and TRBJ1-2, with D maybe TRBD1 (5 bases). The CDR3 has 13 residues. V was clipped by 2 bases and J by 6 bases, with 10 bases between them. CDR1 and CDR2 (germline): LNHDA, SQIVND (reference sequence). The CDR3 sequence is CASSIPGRDGYTF. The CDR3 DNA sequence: TGTGCCAGTAGTATACCAGGGAGGGATGGCTACACCTTC.

The CDR3 loop reads CASSLDGGPYEQYF. CDR3 coding DNA: TGTGCCAGCAGCTTAGACGGAGGGCCCTACGAGCAGTACTTC. The V call is TRBV7-2, the J call TRBJ2-7; a weak D match, TRBD2 (6 bases). The germline gives CDR1 SGHTA, CDR2 FQGNSA. The CDR3 totals 14 residues. Trimming pared 1 base from V and 2 bases from J, leaving 9 bases between.

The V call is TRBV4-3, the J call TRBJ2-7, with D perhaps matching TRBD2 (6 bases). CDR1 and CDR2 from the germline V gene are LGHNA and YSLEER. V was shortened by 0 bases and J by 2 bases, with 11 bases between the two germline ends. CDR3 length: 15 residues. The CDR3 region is CASSQDPGSAYEQYF. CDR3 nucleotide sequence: TGCGCCAGCAGCCAAGACCCCGGGAGCGCCTACGAGCAGTACTTC.

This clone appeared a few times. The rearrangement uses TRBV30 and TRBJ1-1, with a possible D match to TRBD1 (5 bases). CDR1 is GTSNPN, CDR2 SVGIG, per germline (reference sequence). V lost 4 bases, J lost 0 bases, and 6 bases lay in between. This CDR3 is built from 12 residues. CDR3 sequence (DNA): TGTGCCTGGACAGGGATGAACACTGAAGCTTTCTTT. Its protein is CAWTGMNTEAFF.

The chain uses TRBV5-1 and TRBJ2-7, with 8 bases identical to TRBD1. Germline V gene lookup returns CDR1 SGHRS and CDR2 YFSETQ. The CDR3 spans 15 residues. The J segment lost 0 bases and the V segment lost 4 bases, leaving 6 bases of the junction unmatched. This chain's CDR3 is CASSKGQGASYEQYF. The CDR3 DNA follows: TGCGCCAGCAGCAAGGGGCAGGGGGCCTCCTACGAGCAGTACTTC.

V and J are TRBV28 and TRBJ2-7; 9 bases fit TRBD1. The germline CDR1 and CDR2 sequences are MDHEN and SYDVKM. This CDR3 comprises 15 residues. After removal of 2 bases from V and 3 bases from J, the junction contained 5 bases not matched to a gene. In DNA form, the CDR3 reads TGTGCCAGCAGTTTAACAGGGGGCGTTATCTACGAGCAGTACTTC. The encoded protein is CASSLTGGVIYEQYF.

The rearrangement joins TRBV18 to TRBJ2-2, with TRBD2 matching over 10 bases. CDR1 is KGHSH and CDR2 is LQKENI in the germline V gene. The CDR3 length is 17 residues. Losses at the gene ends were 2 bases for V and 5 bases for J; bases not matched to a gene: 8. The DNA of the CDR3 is TGTGCCAGCTCACCATGGGCTAGCGGGAGTCTGACCGGGGAGCTGTTTTTT. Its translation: CASSPWASGSLTGELFF.

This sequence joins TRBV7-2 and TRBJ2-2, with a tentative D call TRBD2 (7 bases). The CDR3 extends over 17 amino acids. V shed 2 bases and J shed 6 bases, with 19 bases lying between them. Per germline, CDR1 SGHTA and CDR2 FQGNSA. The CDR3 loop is CASSLWSTGGGSGELFF. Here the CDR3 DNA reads TGTGCCAGCAGCTTATGGTCCACGGGCGGGGGCTCCGGGGAGCTGTTTTTT.

CDR3 protein: CASSLGTGTSGGLGETQYF. CDR3 nucleotides: TGTGCCAGCAGCTTGGGAACCGGGACTAGCGGGGGGCTGGGAGAGACCCAGTACTTC. The rearrangement uses TRBV5-6 and TRBJ2-5; TRBD2 aligns across 15 bases. The CDR3 sequence is 19 residues long. J gave up 4 bases and V 0 bases, and 10 bases lay outside the gene matches. Germline V CDR1 and CDR2: SGHDT, YYEEEE.

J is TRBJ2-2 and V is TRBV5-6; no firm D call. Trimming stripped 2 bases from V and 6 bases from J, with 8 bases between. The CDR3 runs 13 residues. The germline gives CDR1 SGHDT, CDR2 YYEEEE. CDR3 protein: CASSFSLSGELFF. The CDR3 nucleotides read TGTGCCAGCAGCTTTTCCCTCTCCGGGGAGCTGTTTTTT. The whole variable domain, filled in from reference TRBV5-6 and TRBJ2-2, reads DAGVTQSPTHLIKTRGQQVTLRCSPKSGHDTVSWYQQALGQGPQFIFQYYEEEERQRGNFPDRFSGHQFPNYSSELNVNALLLGDSALYLCASSFSLSGELFFGEGSRLTVL.

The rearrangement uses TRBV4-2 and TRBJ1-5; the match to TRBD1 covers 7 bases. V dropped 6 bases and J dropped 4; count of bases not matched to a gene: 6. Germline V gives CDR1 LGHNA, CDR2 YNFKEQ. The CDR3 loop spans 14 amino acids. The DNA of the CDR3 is TGTGCCAGCAGTCCTGGGACAGTTAATCAGCCCCAGCATTTT. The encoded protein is CASSPGTVNQPQHF.

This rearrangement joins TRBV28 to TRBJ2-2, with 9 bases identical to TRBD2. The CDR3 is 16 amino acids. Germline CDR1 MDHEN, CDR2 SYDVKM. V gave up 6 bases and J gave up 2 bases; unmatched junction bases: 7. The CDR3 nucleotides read TGTGCCAGCAGGAGGTCAGCGGGGGGCAACACCGGGGAGCTGTTTTTT. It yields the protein CASRRSAGGNTGELFF. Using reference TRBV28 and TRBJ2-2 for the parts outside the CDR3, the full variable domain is DVKVTQSSRYLVKRTGEKVFLECVQDMDHENMFWYRQDPGLGLRLIYFSYDVKMKEKGDIPEGYSVSREKKERFSLILESASTNQTSMYLCASRRSAGGNTGELFFGEGSRLTVL.

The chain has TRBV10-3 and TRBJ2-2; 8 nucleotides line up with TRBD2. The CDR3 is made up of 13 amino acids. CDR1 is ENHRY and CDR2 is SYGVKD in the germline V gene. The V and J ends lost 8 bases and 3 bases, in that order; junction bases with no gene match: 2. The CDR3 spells CAIRGGDTGELFF. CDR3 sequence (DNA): TGTGCCATCCGGGGGGGTGACACCGGGGAGCTGTTTTTT.

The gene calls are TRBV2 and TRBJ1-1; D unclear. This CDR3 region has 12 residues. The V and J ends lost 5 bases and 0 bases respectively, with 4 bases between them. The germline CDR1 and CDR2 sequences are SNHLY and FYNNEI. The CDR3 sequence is CASSYMNTEAFF. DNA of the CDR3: TGTGCCAGCAGTTATATGAACACTGAAGCTTTCTTT.

The CDR3 sequence is CASSRSGSDYGYTF. The CDR3 DNA sequence: TGTGCCAGCAGCCGTTCGGGGAGTGACTATGGCTACACCTTC. This rearrangement joins TRBV3-1 (or the pseudogene TRBV3-2) to TRBJ1-2; D is unclear. This CDR3 comprises 14 residues. Germline V gene lookup returns CDR1 LGHDT and CDR2 YNNKEL (reference sequence). Trimming removed 4 bases at V and 3 bases at J, with 12 bases between.

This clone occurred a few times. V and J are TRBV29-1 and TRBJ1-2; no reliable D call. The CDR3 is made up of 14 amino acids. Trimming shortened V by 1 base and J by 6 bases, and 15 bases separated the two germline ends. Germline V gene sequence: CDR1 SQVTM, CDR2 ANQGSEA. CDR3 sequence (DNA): TGCAGCGTTGAAGGGGCTGAGTATTCGCATGGCTACACCTTC. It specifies CSVEGAEYSHGYTF.